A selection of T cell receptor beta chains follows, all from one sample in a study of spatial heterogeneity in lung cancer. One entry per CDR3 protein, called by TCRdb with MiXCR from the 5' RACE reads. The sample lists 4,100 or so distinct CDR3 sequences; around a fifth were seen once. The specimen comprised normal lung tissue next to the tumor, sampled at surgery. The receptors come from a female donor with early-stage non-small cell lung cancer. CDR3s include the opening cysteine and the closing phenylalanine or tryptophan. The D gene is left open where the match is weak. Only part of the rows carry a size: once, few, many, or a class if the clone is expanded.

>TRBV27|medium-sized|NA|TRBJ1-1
CASSLITGAAEAFF
TGTGCCAGCAGTTTAATCACGGGGGCGGCTGAAGCTTTCTTT
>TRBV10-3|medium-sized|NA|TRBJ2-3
CAISESSRDTQYF
TGTGCCATCAGTGAGTCGAGTAGGGATACGCAGTATTTT
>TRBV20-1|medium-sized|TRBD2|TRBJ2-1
CSADLSGRHNEQFF
TGCAGTGCTGACCTTAGCGGGAGGCACAATGAGCAGTTCTTC
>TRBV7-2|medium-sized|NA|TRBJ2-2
CASSFARGELFF
TGTGCCAGCAGCTTTGCGAGGGGGGAGCTGTTTTTT
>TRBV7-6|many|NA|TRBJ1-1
CASSLTENTEAFF
TGTGCCAGCAGCTTGACCGAGAACACTGAAGCTTTCTTT
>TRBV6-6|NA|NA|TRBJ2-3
CASSYEERGRDTQYF
TGTGCCAGCAGTTACGAGGAGAGGGGTAGAGATACGCAGTATTTT
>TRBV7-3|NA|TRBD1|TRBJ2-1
CASSTQGGTGTSYNEQFF
TGTGCCAGCAGCACCCAGGGCGGGACAGGGACGTCCTACAATGAGCAGTTCTTC
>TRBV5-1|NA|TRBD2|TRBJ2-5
CASSLASWASGGPGQETQYF
TGCGCCAGCAGCTTGGCCTCGTGGGCTAGCGGGGGGCCTGGACAAGAGACCCAGTACTTC
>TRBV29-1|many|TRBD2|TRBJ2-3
CSVENSGRVADTQYF
TGCAGCGTTGAAAATAGCGGGAGGGTAGCAGATACGCAGTATTTT
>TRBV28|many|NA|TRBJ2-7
CASSLRGLGSAYEQYF
TGTGCCAGCAGTTTGAGGGGCCTTGGTAGCGCCTACGAGCAGTACTTC
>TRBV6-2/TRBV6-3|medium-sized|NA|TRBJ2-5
CASSSSLRSQYF
TGTGCCAGCAGCTCATCGCTTAGGTCCCAGTACTTC
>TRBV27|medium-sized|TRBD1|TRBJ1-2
CASSLGTGGPDGYTF
TGTGCCAGCAGTTTGGGGACAGGGGGACCGGATGGCTACACCTTC
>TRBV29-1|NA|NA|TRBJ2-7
CSVEVQDYEQYF
TGCAGCGTTGAAGTGCAAGACTACGAGCAGTACTTC
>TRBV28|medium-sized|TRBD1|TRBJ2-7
CASSSLQGTYEQYF
TGTGCCAGCAGTTCGCTACAGGGGACCTACGAGCAGTACTTC
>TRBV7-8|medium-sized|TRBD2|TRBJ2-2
CASSLGLAGSGELFF
TGTGCCAGCAGCTTGGGACTAGCGGGGTCCGGGGAGCTGTTTTTT
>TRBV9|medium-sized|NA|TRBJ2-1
CASSETGAGEQFF
TGTGCCAGCAGCGAAACAGGGGCGGGGGAGCAGTTCTTC
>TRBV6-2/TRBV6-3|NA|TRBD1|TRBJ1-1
CASIPGQGRTEAFF
TGTGCCAGCATCCCCGGACAGGGGAGGACTGAAGCTTTCTTT
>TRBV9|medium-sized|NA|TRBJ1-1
CASSAEPLLQTEAFF
TGTGCCAGCAGCGCAGAGCCCCTTTTGCAGACTGAAGCTTTCTTT
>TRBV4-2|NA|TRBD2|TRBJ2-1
CASSQRLAGGPKDEQFF
TGTGCCAGCAGCCAACGACTCGCGGGGGGGCCTAAGGATGAGCAGTTCTTC
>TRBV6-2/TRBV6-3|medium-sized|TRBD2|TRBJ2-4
CASSYESSGPIAKNIQYF
TGTGCCAGCAGTTACGAGTCTAGCGGCCCTATAGCCAAAAACATTCAGTACTTC
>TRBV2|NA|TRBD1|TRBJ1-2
CASYGDRGNYGYTF
TGTGCCAGCTATGGGGACAGGGGGAACTATGGCTACACCTTC
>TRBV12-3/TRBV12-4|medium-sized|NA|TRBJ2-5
CASSLPEGETQYF
TGTGCCAGCAGCTTACCGGAGGGTGAGACCCAGTACTTC
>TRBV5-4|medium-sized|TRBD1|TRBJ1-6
CASSPGQGSSNSPLHF
TGTGCCAGCAGCCCGGGACAGGGCAGTAGTAATTCACCCCTCCACTTT
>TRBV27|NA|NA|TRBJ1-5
CASSFAGGNQPQHF
TGTGCCAGCAGTTTTGCAGGGGGCAATCAGCCCCAGCATTTT
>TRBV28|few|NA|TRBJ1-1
CASRDFSDIVIGEAFF
TGTGCCAGCAGAGACTTCTCGGACATCGTGATAGGTGAAGCTTTCTTT
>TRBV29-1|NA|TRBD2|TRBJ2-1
CSVSPNRGGRNEQFF
TGCAGCGTGTCCCCAAACCGGGGGGGCCGAAATGAGCAGTTCTTC
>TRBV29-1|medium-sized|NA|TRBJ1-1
CSVQGFTEAFF
TGCAGCGTCCAGGGGTTCACTGAAGCTTTCTTT
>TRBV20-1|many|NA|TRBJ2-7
CSAQQGRGPSYEQYF
TGCAGTGCTCAACAAGGGCGGGGACCATCCTACGAGCAGTACTTC
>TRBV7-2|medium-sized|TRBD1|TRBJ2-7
CASSLARGTGRTYEQYF
TGTGCCAGCAGCTTAGCGCGGGGGACAGGGCGGACCTACGAGCAGTACTTC
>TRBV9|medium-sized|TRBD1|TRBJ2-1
CASSPRTGGTDEQFF
TGTGCCAGCAGCCCACGGACAGGGGGCACCGATGAGCAGTTCTTC
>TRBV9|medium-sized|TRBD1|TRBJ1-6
CASSAQGANSPLHF
TGTGCCAGCAGCGCACAGGGGGCAAATTCACCCCTCCACTTT
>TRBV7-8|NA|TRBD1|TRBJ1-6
CASRPTGGNSPLHF
TGTGCCAGCAGACCGACAGGGGGTAATTCACCCCTCCACTTT
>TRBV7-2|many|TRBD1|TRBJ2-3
CASSLGSGQATDTQYF
TGTGCCAGCAGCTTAGGATCTGGACAGGCTACAGATACGCAGTATTTT
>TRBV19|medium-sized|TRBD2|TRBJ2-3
CASRGEDWTDTQYF
TGTGCCAGTCGGGGGGAGGATTGGACAGATACGCAGTATTTT
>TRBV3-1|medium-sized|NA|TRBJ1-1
CASSQDRQGNTEAFF
TGTGCCAGCAGCCAAGATCGGCAGGGGAACACTGAAGCTTTCTTT